These T cell receptor beta chains were read from a single sample in a study of blood T cells in healthy people across ages. In TCRdb, the 5' RACE reads were re-called with MiXCR into one record per CDR3 protein. The data show over 450,000 distinct CDR3 sequences, with about 25% seen just once and just over 8.5% held by the top ten. The sample also formed part of further work on T cells of mothers and their children.

Sequenced input: blood. Receptors originate from a boy aged 5-17 years in good health. Both conserved end residues are part of each CDR3. The order of the fields is clone size, D gene, V gene, J gene, CDR3 protein, CDR3 DNA. The D gene is left open where the match is weak. Only part of the rows carry a size: once, few, many, or a class if the clone is expanded.

few	-	TRBV3-1	TRBJ1-6	CASSQDPDGVHF	TGTGCCAGCAGCCAAGACCCAGACGGGGTCCACTTT
many	-	TRBV5-1	TRBJ1-5	CASSLGQFGGNQPQHF	TGCGCCAGCAGCCTCGGACAGTTCGGGGGCAATCAGCCCCAGCATTTT
-	-	TRBV4-1	TRBJ2-6	CASSQDPPWGANVLTF	TGCGCCAGCAGCCAAGATCCACCCTGGGGGGCCAACGTCCTGACTTTC
few	-	TRBV21-1	TRBJ2-5	CASSKGPREETQYF	TGTGCCAGCAGCAAAGGCCCCAGGGAAGAGACCCAGTACTTC
few	TRBD1	TRBV9	TRBJ2-5	CASSVGGGLTETQYF	TGTGCCAGCAGCGTAGGAGGGGGCTTGACGGAGACCCAGTACTTC
few	-	TRBV28	TRBJ2-7	CASSFNGEQYF	TGTGCCAGCAGTTTCAACGGCGAGCAGTACTTC
-	-	TRBV20-1	TRBJ2-1	CSARVGNEQFF	TGCAGTGCTAGAGTTGGCAATGAGCAGTTCTTC
few	-	TRBV10-3	TRBJ1-2	CAISRGGTNYGYTF	TGTGCCATCTCCCGAGGGGGGACTAACTATGGCTACACCTTC
-	-	TRBV7-9	TRBJ1-4	CASRFWSRGRIPEKLFF	TGTGCCAGCAGATTTTGGTCGCGGGGAAGAATTCCTGAAAAACTGTTTTTT
-	TRBD2	TRBV7-9	TRBJ2-4	CASSFLYGGRVAKNIQYF	TGTGCCAGCAGCTTCTTGTATGGCGGGAGGGTAGCCAAAAACATTCAGTACTTC
many	TRBD2	TRBV9	TRBJ2-3	CASSLAGGPMMADTQYF	TGTGCCAGCAGCCTAGCGGGAGGGCCGATGATGGCAGATACGCAGTATTTT